This T cell receptor beta chain derives from a study of T cells in Graves' hyperthyroidism and ophthalmopathy. General study findings and limits: In the blood, most expanded thyroid clonotypes above 0.001 appeared as well.

This clonotype has only a few counts. Its cognate antigen is unknown. This CDR3 comprises 14 residues. J gave up 6 bases and V 1 base, and 7 bases lay outside the gene matches. The germline gives CDR1 SGDLS, CDR2 YYNGEE. Regions amplified from RNA transcripts were the TCR beta CDR3 regions. HTBI primers were employed in a first-round RT-PCR of the TCR CDR3. MiXCR, run by TCRdb on the multiplex PCR reads, gives a single entry per CDR3 protein. This sample has about 300,000 distinct CDR3 sequences, with roughly 19% found just once. This TCR came from a man aged 50 to 60 with Graves' ophthalmopathy. The sample was blood. The chain couples TRBV9 to TRBJ2-7; 7 bases are a match to TRBD2. Here the CDR3 DNA reads TGTGCCAGCAGCGTAACCGGGACTACCCTCGAGCAGTACTTC. It encodes CASSVTGTTLEQYF. Combining the CDR3 with reference TRBV9 and TRBJ2-7 gives the whole variable domain DSGVTQTPKHLITATGQRVTLRCSPRSGDLSVYWYQQSLDQGLQFLIQYYNGEERAKGNILERFSAQQFPDLHSELNLSSLELGDSALYFCASSVTGTTLEQYFGPGTRLTVT.